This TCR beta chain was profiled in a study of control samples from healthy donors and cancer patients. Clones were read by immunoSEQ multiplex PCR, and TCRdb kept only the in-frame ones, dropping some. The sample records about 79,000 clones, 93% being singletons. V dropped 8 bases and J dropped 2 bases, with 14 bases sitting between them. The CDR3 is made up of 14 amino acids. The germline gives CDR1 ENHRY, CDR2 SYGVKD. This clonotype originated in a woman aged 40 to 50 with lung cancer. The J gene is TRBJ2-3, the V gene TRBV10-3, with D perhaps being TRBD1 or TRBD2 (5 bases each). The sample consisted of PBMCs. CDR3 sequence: CAIGTPTATDTQYF. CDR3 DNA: TGTGCCATCGGGACCCCCACCGCCACAGATACGCAGTATTTT.